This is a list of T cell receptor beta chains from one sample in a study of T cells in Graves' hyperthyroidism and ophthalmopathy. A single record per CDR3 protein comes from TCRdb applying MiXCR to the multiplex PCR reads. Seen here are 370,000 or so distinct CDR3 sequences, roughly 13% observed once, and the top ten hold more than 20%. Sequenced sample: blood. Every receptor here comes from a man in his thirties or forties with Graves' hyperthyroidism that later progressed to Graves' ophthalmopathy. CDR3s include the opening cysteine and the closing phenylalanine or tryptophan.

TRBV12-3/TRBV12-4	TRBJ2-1	CASRSGSSSYNEQFF
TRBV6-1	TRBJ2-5	CASSWGTGVQETQYF
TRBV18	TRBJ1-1	CASSRQGVNTEAFF
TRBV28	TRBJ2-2	CASWDRGNTGELFF
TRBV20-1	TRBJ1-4	CSARRGTNEKLFF
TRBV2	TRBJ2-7	CAGSRGSKTYEQYF
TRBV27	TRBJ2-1	CASSPSPIPLYTEQFF
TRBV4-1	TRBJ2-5	CASSQGSREQETQYF
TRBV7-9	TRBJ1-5	CASRKTGELGNQPQHF
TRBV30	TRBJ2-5	CAYRGRYQETQYF
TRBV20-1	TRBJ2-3	CSARSKRRTDTQYF
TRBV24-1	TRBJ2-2	CATSDFKIRWGQGNTGELFF
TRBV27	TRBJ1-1	CASSLSRAWNTEAFF
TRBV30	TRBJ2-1	CAWSSAGGQHEQFF
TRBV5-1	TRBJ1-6	CASSLVGGDNSPLHF
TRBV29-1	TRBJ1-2	CSAVPGNQHGGYTF
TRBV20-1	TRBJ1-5	CSARDKRGGNQPQHF
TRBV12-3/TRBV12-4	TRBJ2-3	CASSLRTSGTDTQYF
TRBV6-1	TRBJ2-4	CASTYGQGLAKNIQYF
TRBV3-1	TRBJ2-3	CASSQPSRGGTDTQYF
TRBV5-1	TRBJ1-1	CASSLWGEDTEAFF
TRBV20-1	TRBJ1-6	CSARDGRGPYNSPLHF
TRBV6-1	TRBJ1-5	CASRDHRGYNQPQHF
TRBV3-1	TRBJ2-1	CASSQGERWYNEQFF
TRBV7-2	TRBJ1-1	CASSPIGDFTEAFF
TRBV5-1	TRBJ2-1	CASSWGQGDGEQFF
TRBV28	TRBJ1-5	CASRETGGFGQPQHF